The rows below give T cell receptor beta chains drawn from one sample of a study of cytomegalovirus exposure and HLA in healthy donors. Sequencing was performed with immunoSEQ multiplex PCR; in TCRdb, only in-frame clones are kept and a portion is missing. The repertoire holds some 190,000 clones, with 70% to 80% as singletons. The material sequenced was PBMCs. Source of these receptors: a woman in her 30s in good health and CMV-seropositive. The CDR3 runs from the conserved cysteine through the conserved F or W. D genes are given only for firm matches. Some rows have no size entry. The others give once, few or many, or a class for an expanded clone.

J | V | D | size | DNA | CDR3
TRBJ1-2 | TRBV9 | - | - | TGTGCCAGCAGCGTCCCCGGGGGGGGAAGCAGCTACACCTTC | CASSVPGGGSSYTF
TRBJ1-5 | TRBV2 | TRBD1 | once | TGTGCCAGCTCTCGGGACAGGGGGTATAGCAATCAGCCCCAGCATTTT | CASSRDRGYSNQPQHF
TRBJ2-2 | TRBV30 | TRBD2 | - | TGTGCCTGGGGGCGGGGGAGTTGGACCGGGGAGCTGTTTTTT | CAWGRGSWTGELFF
TRBJ1-1 | TRBV4-2 | - | - | TGTGCCAGCAGCTTACGGTTTCGGAACACTGAAGCTTTCTTT | CASSLRFRNTEAFF
TRBJ2-7 | TRBV7-9 | TRBD1 | - | TGTGCCAGCAGCTCGTGGAGTAGGACAGGGGGCTTCAAGGGAGAGCAGTACTTC | CASSSWSRTGGFKGEQYF
TRBJ2-3 | TRBV6-1 | - | few | TGTGCCAGCAGTTACATTGATACGCAGTATTTT | CASSYIDTQYF
TRBJ2-1 | TRBV9 | TRBD2 | - | TGTGCCAGCAGCTCCTGGGGGACTAGCGGCTCCTACAATGAGCAGTTCTTC | CASSSWGTSGSYNEQFF
TRBJ2-2 | TRBV27 | TRBD1 | - | TGTGCCAGCAACCCCATCAGGGGGATCGGGGAGCTGTTTTTT | CASNPIRGIGELFF
TRBJ1-1 | TRBV11-2 | - | once | TGTGCCAGCAGCTTCCAGGGCGGCGCTTTCTTT | CASSFQGGAFF
TRBJ2-1 | TRBV28 | TRBD2 | - | TGTGCCAGCAGTTTATTGACTAGCGGGGGCCTCAGCTCCTACAATGAGCAGTTCTTC | CASSLLTSGGLSSYNEQFF
TRBJ1-1 | TRBV28 | - | - | TGTGCCAGCAGTCCCCCTCGGGGGGCGGGAGGGGCTTTCTTT | CASSPPRGAGGAFF
TRBJ2-7 | TRBV28 | TRBD2 | - | TGTGCCAGCACTGGGACTAGCGGGGGAGACTACGAGCAGTACTTC | CASTGTSGGDYEQYF
TRBJ2-2 | TRBV5-1 | TRBD1 | - | TGCGCCAGCAGCTCCAGGACAGGGGGCTTGGGGAACACCGGGGAGCTGTTTTTT | CASSSRTGGLGNTGELFF
TRBJ2-7 | TRBV11-2 | - | - | TGTGCCAGCAGCCAAAGAGGGATGAACGAGCAGTACTTC | CASSQRGMNEQYF
TRBJ1-3 | TRBV4-3 | - | - | TGCGCCAGCAGCCAACTTTCCCAGGGGAGATCTGGAAACACCATATATTTT | CASSQLSQGRSGNTIYF
TRBJ2-3 | TRBV5-1 | - | - | TGCGCCAGCTGCCTTGAAAATAGCGGCACAGATACGCAGTATTTT | CASCLENSGTDTQYF
TRBJ1-1 | TRBV29-1 | TRBD1 | - | TGCAGCGTTATGACAGGGGTGAACACTGAAGCTTTCTTT | CSVMTGVNTEAFF
TRBJ2-7 | TRBV4-1 | TRBD1 | - | TGCGCCAGCAGCCACCCCGGCAACAGGGGGTACTACGAGCAGTACTTC | CASSHPGNRGYYEQYF
TRBJ2-6 | TRBV19 | - | - | TGTGCCAGTAGTATAGATTCGGAGGGCGCTTCCACTGGGGCCAACGTCCTGACTTTC | CASSIDSEGASTGANVLTF
TRBJ2-2 | TRBV7-2 | - | - | TGTGCCAGCAGCCCCTTCGTGGGGCTGGACGGGGAGCTGTTTTTT | CASSPFVGLDGELFF
TRBJ2-4 | TRBV5-1 | TRBD2 | - | TGCGCCAGCAGCTTCAGCGGGGACTTCAAAAACATTCAGTACTTC | CASSFSGDFKNIQYF
TRBJ2-5 | TRBV6-4 | TRBD1 | - | TGTGCCAGCGATGGGAGACAGGGGATTACGACTGGAGAGCAGTACTTC | CASDGRQGITTGEQYF
TRBJ2-2 | TRBV2 | - | few | TGTGCCAGTCGTAGTACCGGGGAGCTGTTTTTT | CASRSTGELFF
TRBJ1-3 | TRBV11-2 | - | - | TGTGCCAGCAGCTTAAGCGGCTCTGGAAACACCATATATTTT | CASSLSGSGNTIYF
TRBJ1-2 | TRBV6-6 | - | - | TGTGCCAGCAGTACCCGAAATCAGGGTAACTATGGCTACACCTTC | CASSTRNQGNYGYTF
TRBJ2-5 | TRBV5-1 | TRBD1 | once | TGCGCCAGCAGCTTGAAAGGGGGCGGAGAGACCCAGTACTTC | CASSLKGGGETQYF
TRBJ1-1 | TRBV30 | - | - | TGTGCCTGGAGTAGGACGGGGAACACTGAGGCTTTCTTT | CAWSRTGNTEAFF
TRBJ2-3 | TRBV2 | - | once | TGTGCCAGCAGTTCAGACACGACGCTCACAGATACGCAGTATTTT | CASSSDTTLTDTQYF
TRBJ1-4 | TRBV4-1 | - | - | TGCGCCAGCAGCCTCCCGCCGGGACAAGGACGGGAAAAACTGTTTTTT | CASSLPPGQGREKLFF
TRBJ2-7 | TRBV28 | - | - | TGTGCCAGCAGTTTCAGCGGACTCTACGAGCAGTACTTC | CASSFSGLYEQYF
TRBJ2-7 | TRBV28 | TRBD2 | - | TGTGCCAGCAGCAGGGGGCTAGCGGGAGGGCCAGGGTACTTC | CASSRGLAGGPGYF
TRBJ1-1 | TRBV11-3 | TRBD1 | - | TGTGCCAGCAGCTTAGATGCCAGGGGGCAAGCTTTCTTT | CASSLDARGQAFF
TRBJ2-3 | TRBV29-1 | - | once | TGCAGCGTCGGAAGTAGCCCCTCGAGCACAGATACGCAGTATTTT | CSVGSSPSSTDTQYF
TRBJ1-6 | TRBV19 | TRBD1 | - | TGTGCCAGTACTCCAGGGGGTAGTTCACCCCTCCACTTT | CASTPGGSSPLHF
TRBJ2-7 | TRBV27 | TRBD1 | - | TGTGCCAGCAGCTTTGACAGGGACCTGGGTTACGAGCAGTACTTC | CASSFDRDLGYEQYF
TRBJ2-3 | TRBV28 | - | - | TGTGCCAGCAACCCTGACAGACCCAACACAGATACGCAGTATTTT | CASNPDRPNTDTQYF
TRBJ1-2 | TRBV12-5 | - | - | TGTGCTAGTGGTTTGGGGGTTGGGGAGGGGATGTACTTGGGAAATGGCTACACCTTC | CASGLGVGEGMYLGNGYTF
TRBJ2-7 | TRBV30 | - | - | TGTGCCTGCAAGGACTTGTCCTACGAGCAGTACTTC | CACKDLSYEQYF
TRBJ2-1 | TRBV5-4 | TRBD2 | - | TGTGCCAGCAGCAGCGGGACTAGCGGGACGCGCAATGAGCAGTTCTTC | CASSSGTSGTRNEQFF
TRBJ1-1 | TRBV7-3 | TRBD1 | - | TGTGCCAGCAGCTTAGGACGGGACAGTGCGGCTTTCTTT | CASSLGRDSAAFF
TRBJ2-1 | TRBV6-5 | - | few | TGTGCCAGCAGTTACTACGACCCCGGGAGTGAGCAGTTCTTC | CASSYYDPGSEQFF
TRBJ1-4 | TRBV2 | TRBD1 | - | TGTGCCAGCGGACAGGGGGCCGCAACTAATGAAAAACTGTTTTTT | CASGQGAATNEKLFF
TRBJ1-2 | TRBV2 | - | - | TGTGCCAGCTCCAGCGCGGGCCTTGGCTATGGCTACACCTTC | CASSSAGLGYGYTF
TRBJ2-5 | TRBV7-2 | - | - | TGTGCCAGCAGCCTGGACAACCAAGAGACCCAGTACTTC | CASSLDNQETQYF